The 21 T cell receptor beta chains in this list originate from one sample, sequenced in a study of T cells in Graves' hyperthyroidism and ophthalmopathy. TCR beta CDR3 regions were amplified from RNA transcripts. Primed by the HTBI set, a first-round RT-PCR was run on the TCR CDR3. TCRdb reprocessed the multiplex PCR reads via MiXCR and lists one record per CDR3 protein. The repertoire includes hundreds of thousands of distinct CDR3 sequences, 22% of them detected once, and about 49% sits in the top ten. Sequencing input: blood. The source is a woman aged 70-85 years with Graves' ophthalmopathy.

The V gene is TRBV6-2 or TRBV6-3, the J gene TRBJ2-6; 7 bases line up with TRBD1. The trim removed 3 bases at V and 0 bases at J, leaving 5 bases unmatched. CDR3 length: 17 amino acids. Germline V CDR1 and CDR2: MNHEY, SVGEGT. CDR3 in amino acids: CASSYLTGTSGANVLTF. DNA of the CDR3: TGTGCCAGCAGTTATTTGACAGGGACCTCTGGGGCCAACGTCCTGACTTTC.

This clonotype was detected many times. The chain recombines TRBV2 with TRBJ1-5; the match to TRBD1 covers 8 bases. The CDR3 contains 15 residues. With V trimmed by 10 bases and J by 0 bases, 8 bases remained unmatched. The germline gives CDR1 SNHLY, CDR2 FYNNEI. The CDR3 reads CATTTGVDSNQPQHF. The CDR3 DNA reads TGTGCCACCACGACAGGGGTTGATAGCAATCAGCCCCAGCATTTT.

This chain joins TRBV7-9 and TRBJ1-6; D possibly corresponds to TRBD1 (6 bases). Deletions cut 5 bases from V and 10 bases from J, with 15 bases between. Germline assignment: CDR1 SEHNR and CDR2 FQNEAQ (reference sequence). CDR3 size: 14 residues. The CDR3 DNA is TGTGCCAGCAGCCCATTAGGGGGTGGCTCACCCCTCCACTTT. Protein sequence: CASSPLGGGSPLHF.

Remarks on this clonotype: One end of the junction is discordant with germline, which a read error may explain. J is TRBJ2-2 and V is TRBV30; 7 nucleotides line up with TRBD2. The germline CDR1 and CDR2 sequences are GTSNPN and SVGIG (reference sequence). This CDR3 has 16 residues. Here the CDR3 DNA reads TGTGCCTGGATTGGGGGAGCGGGACGGTTGGGAGGGGAGCTGGTTTTT. This codes for CAWIGGAGRLGGELVF.

A few counts support this clonotype. The chain recombines TRBV15 with TRBJ2-5; tentatively, D is TRBD2 (6 bases). CDR1 and CDR2 (germline): LNHNV, YYDKDF (reference sequence). The CDR3 runs to 17 residues. The V end was cut by 0 bases, the J end by 1 base, with 15 bases between. CDR3 protein: CATSRDLGGFRQETQYF. The DNA of the CDR3 is TGTGCCACCAGCAGAGATCTTGGAGGGTTTCGCCAAGAGACCCAGTACTTC. The variable domain in full, with the rest retrieved from reference TRBV15 and TRBJ2-5, is DAMVIQNPRYQVTQFGKPVTLSCSQTLNHNVMYWYQQKSSQAPKLLFHYYDKDFNNEADTPDNFQSRRPNTSFCFLDIRSPGLGDTAMYLCATSRDLGGFRQETQYFGPGTRLLVL.

This clonotype was counted a single time. V usage is TRBV7-2 and J usage is TRBJ2-4; TRBD2 matches at 8 bases. The ends lost 5 bases at V and 2 bases at J; junction bases unmatched: 14. The germline gives CDR1 SGHTA, CDR2 FQGNSA. This CDR3 has 18 amino acids. CDR3 nucleotides: TGTGCCAGCAGCCCGCATGTTAAGCGGGAGCTTACCAAAAACATTCAGTACTTC. It codes for CASSPHVKRELTKNIQYF.

This clonotype was recorded a few times. The chain recombines TRBV6-2 or TRBV6-3 with TRBJ2-7, with D perhaps matching TRBD2 (5 bases). The V gene's germline CDR1 is MNHEY and CDR2 SVGEGT. The CDR3 is 15 amino acids. The V and J ends lost 5 bases and 2 bases respectively, with 16 bases between them. CDR3 sequence (DNA): TGTGCCAGCAGTACTTCCGCGACTACTCCCTACGAGCAGTACTTC. This sequence encodes CASSTSATTPYEQYF.

The gene calls are TRBV4-1 and TRBJ2-2; perhaps TRBD2 as D (6 bases). The CDR3 loop spans 15 amino acids. Per the germline V gene, CDR1 is MGHRA and CDR2 is YSYEKL. Trimming took 3 bases from V and 4 from J, leaving 12 bases between them. CDR3 loop: CASSHKAGTTGELFF. CDR3 sequence (DNA): TGCGCCAGCAGCCACAAAGCGGGCACCACCGGGGAGCTGTTTTTT.

The chain couples TRBV30 to TRBJ2-2, with D uncertain. Germline loops: CDR1 GTSNPN, CDR2 SVGIG (reference sequence). This CDR3 has 13 residues. V was trimmed by 2 bases and J by 1 base, leaving 5 bases between them. The CDR3 DNA follows: TGTGCCTGGAGTCGACTGAACACCGGGGAGCTGTTTTTT. Its translation is CAWSRLNTGELFF.

In this sample, this clonotype turned up many times. This sequence joins TRBV12-5 and TRBJ2-1, with 13 nucleotides matching TRBD2. The germline CDR1 and CDR2 sequences are LGHNT and FRNRAP. This CDR3 has 17 amino acids. V gave up 1 base and J gave up 7 bases; unmatched junction bases: 7. DNA of the CDR3: TGTGCTAGTGGTTTGGCAGTGAGACTAGCGGGAGGTAATGAGCAGTTCTTC. Translation: CASGLAVRLAGGNEQFF.

The V and J genes are TRBV12-3 or TRBV12-4 and TRBJ2-1; D unresolved. Trimming took 8 bases from V and 6 from J, leaving 11 bases between them. The CDR3 totals 12 residues. The CDR3 region has the DNA TGTGCCAGCGGTGACCGTTTCAATGAGCAGTTCTTC. Its translation: CASGDRFNEQFF.

This rearrangement joins TRBV20-1 to TRBJ2-3, with D perhaps given as TRBD1 or TRBD2 (5 bases each). This CDR3 comprises 16 residues. Trimming took 2 bases from V and 2 from J, leaving 17 bases between them. Looked up from germline, CDR1 is DFQATT and CDR2 is SNEGSKA (reference sequence). The CDR3 DNA is TGCAGTGCTAGACCTTCGGGGCGAACTAACACAGATACGCAGTATTTT. The encoded protein is CSARPSGRTNTDTQYF.

This chain links TRBV2 with TRBJ2-2; a weak D match, TRBD2 (6 bases). The CDR3 consists of 13 residues. Germline CDR1 is SNHLY and CDR2 is FYNNEI. V was trimmed by 7 bases and J by 2 bases, leaving 8 bases between them. The CDR3 spells CASNSGNTGELFF. CDR3 nucleotide sequence: TGTGCCAGCAATAGCGGTAACACCGGGGAGCTGTTTTTT. Combining the CDR3 with reference TRBV2 and TRBJ2-2 gives the whole variable domain EPEVTQTPSHQVTQMGQEVILRCVPISNHLYFYWYRQILGQKVEFLVSFYNNEISEKSEIFDDQFSVERPDGSNFTLKIRSTKLEDSAMYFCASNSGNTGELFFGEGSRLTVL.

This clonotype showed up just a few times. This rearrangement joins TRBV4-1 to TRBJ2-7; a weak D match, TRBD1 (6 bases). The CDR3 has 14 amino acids. Germline assignment: CDR1 MGHRA and CDR2 YSYEKL. V dropped 1 base and J dropped 7 bases, with 14 bases sitting between them. CDR3 amino acids: CASSQVVQGQEQYF. The CDR3, as DNA: TGCGCCAGCAGCCAAGTAGTACAGGGTCAAGAGCAGTACTTC.

This clonotype was picked up many times. Here the CDR3 DNA reads TGTGCCAGCAGCCAAGGGGGGCAGCCGAGTACGTACTTC. Protein sequence: CASSQGGQPSTYF. The genes are TRBV3-1 and TRBJ2-7; possibly TRBD1 for D (6 bases). The CDR3 sequence is 13 residues long. With 1 base removed from V and 12 bases from J, the gap between germline ends came to 16 bases. Germline lookup yields CDR1 LGHDT and CDR2 YNNKEL (reference sequence).

V gene TRBV11-2 combines with J gene TRBJ2-3; D is ambiguous. The V gene lost 9 bases and the J gene lost 3 bases, with 16 bases spanning the gap. The CDR3 has 14 amino acids. Germline V gene data show CDR1 as SGHAT and CDR2 as FQNNGV. The CDR3 DNA sequence: TGTGCCAGTCCCTCCGAGGAATTGACAGATACGCAGTATTTT. This encodes CASPSEELTDTQYF.

This clonotype has a count of ten or more. This sequence joins TRBV11-1 and TRBJ1-1; 9 positions match TRBD1. In germline, CDR1 is SGHAT, CDR2 FQDESV (reference sequence). Unmatched junction bases numbered 6, after V lost 8 bases and J lost 5 bases. The CDR3 totals 13 residues. CDR3 DNA sequence: TGTGCCAGCGTACGGGACAGGGATACTGAAGCTTTCTTT. It encodes CASVRDRDTEAFF.

This chain joins TRBV11-1 and TRBJ2-2, with a possible D match to TRBD2 (6 bases). V was clipped by 7 bases and J by 8 bases, with 14 bases between them. Germline V lookup: CDR1 SGHAT, CDR2 FQDESV (reference sequence). The CDR3 is made up of 13 amino acids. CDR3 nucleotide sequence: TGTGCCAGCAACACTGGAGGGGAGGGGGAGCTGTTTTTT. Translation gives CASNTGGEGELFF.

The chain joins TRBV7-3 to TRBJ2-3; possibly TRBD2 for D (6 bases). Germline lookup yields CDR1 SGHTA and CDR2 FQGTGA. Deletions cut 5 bases from V and 2 bases from J, with 14 bases between. The CDR3 covers 15 residues. CDR3 DNA sequence: TGTGCCAGCAGCCTAAGGGCGGGAAACACAGATACGCAGTATTTT. This encodes CASSLRAGNTDTQYF.

A note on this clonotype: Mismatch with germline at one junction end may stem from a read error. The chain combines TRBV5-6 with TRBJ1-1; 9 bases map to TRBD1. Germline CDR1 is SGHDT and CDR2 is YYEEEE. The CDR3 sequence is 17 residues long. This CDR3 reads CASSLSFQTGGRTEASF. In nucleotides, the CDR3 is TGTGCCAGCAGCTTGTCCTTTCAGACAGGGGGGAGGACTGAAGCTTCCTTT.

This clonotype was recorded a few times. The chain joins TRBV30 to TRBJ1-1; TRBD1 aligns across 10 bases. V shed 5 bases and J 1 base; nucleotides not matched to a gene: 1. From germline, CDR1 is GTSNPN and CDR2 SVGIG (reference sequence). This CDR3 contains 13 residues. The CDR3 spells CAWGQGGNTEAFF. The DNA of the CDR3 is TGTGCCTGGGGACAGGGGGGGAACACTGAAGCTTTCTTT.